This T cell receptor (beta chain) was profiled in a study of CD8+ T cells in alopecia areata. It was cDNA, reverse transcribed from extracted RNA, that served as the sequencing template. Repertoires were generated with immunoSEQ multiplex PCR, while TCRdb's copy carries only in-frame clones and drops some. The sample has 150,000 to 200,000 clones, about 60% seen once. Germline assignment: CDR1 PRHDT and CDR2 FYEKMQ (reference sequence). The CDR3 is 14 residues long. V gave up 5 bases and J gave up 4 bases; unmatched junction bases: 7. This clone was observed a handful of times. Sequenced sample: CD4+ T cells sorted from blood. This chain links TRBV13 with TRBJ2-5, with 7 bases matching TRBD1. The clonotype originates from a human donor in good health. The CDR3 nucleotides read TGTGCCAGCAGCGCTAGACAGGGATTAGAGACCCAGTACTTC. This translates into CASSARQGLETQYF.